This T cell receptor (beta chain) was captured in a study of T cell repertoires in cytomegalovirus infection. The germline V gene has CDR1 SGHRS and CDR2 YFSETQ. V was clipped by 4 bases and J by 3 bases; unmatched bases: 5. The CDR3 contains 15 residues. Findings and limits, study-wide: Summed frequency of public TCR beta families distinguished CMV carriers with the relevant HLA.

TCRdb processed the reads anew with MiXCR; each CDR3 protein has one entry. The repertoire holds 200,000 to 300,000 distinct CDR3 sequences, with approximately 13% as singletons. This clonotype was observed many times. Its specificity is not known. The chain carries TRBV5-1 and TRBJ2-1; 9 bases are shared with TRBD2. Sequencing was performed on PBMCs. The receptor comes from a human donor in good health (CMV status not recorded). Some clones in this sample may be carry-over from other donors' samples. Here the CDR3 reads CASSGRGGHYNEQFF. The CDR3 DNA is TGCGCCAGCAGCGGGCGGGGGGGCCACTACAATGAGCAGTTCTTC.